This T cell receptor beta chain was observed in a study of cytomegalovirus exposure and HLA in healthy donors. Germline assignment: CDR1 SGHAT and CDR2 FQNNGV. The J segment lost 4 bases and the V segment lost 8 bases, leaving 12 bases of the junction unmatched. The CDR3 length is 15 residues. The PCR contained 60 Vbeta and 13 Jbeta primers. Sequenced by immunoSEQ multiplex PCR; TCRdb stores in-frame clones only, minus some. Here the sample spans more than 95,000 clones, around 61% being singletons. Each donor's status was that of a healthy bone marrow donor. This chain joins TRBV11-2 and TRBJ2-5, with 8 positions matching TRBD2. This receptor was identified in a woman aged 50 to 60 in good health and CMV-seronegative. Sequencing was carried out using PBMCs. This CDR3 reads CASSPGISGIETQYF. The CDR3 coding sequence is TGTGCCAGCTCCCCTGGGATTAGCGGGATAGAGACCCAGTACTTC.